Sequencing of this T cell receptor beta chain was carried out in a study of cytomegalovirus exposure and HLA in healthy donors. Researchers ran the PCR with 60 Vbeta and 13 Jbeta primers. The repertoire was sequenced with immunoSEQ multiplex PCR; TCRdb's copy has only in-frame clones and lacks some. Here the sample spans about 180,000 clones, 80% being singletons. This clone was found once. Its target is unknown. With V trimmed by 2 bases and J by 4 bases, 3 bases remained unmatched. CDR3 size: 14 residues. Germline values: CDR1 WNHNN, CDR2 SYGVQD (reference sequence). Study-wide results and limits: Follow-up analysis found HLA locus-dependent TCR association rates, highest for DRB1 and lowest for HLA-C.

The rearrangement joins TRBV10-1 to TRBJ2-3; 7 bases align to TRBD1. The TCR originated in a man aged 35-49 years in good health and CMV-seronegative. Sequenced: PBMCs. The CDR3 coding sequence is TGCGCCAGCAGTGAGGGGACAGCGGCAGATACGCAGTATTTT. This codes for CASSEGTAADTQYF.